This T cell receptor (beta chain) was documented in a study of blood T cell repertoires in COVID-19. This table comes from immunoSEQ multiplex PCR, and its TCRdb copy is limited to in-frame clones, with some not included. Of roughly 41,000 clones listed, around 87% were seen once; the top ten hold less than 30%. The length of the CDR3 is 14 residues. The germline V gene encodes CDR1 MNHEY and CDR2 SVGEGT. Trimming took off 3 bases at V and 0 bases at J, with 6 bases between the two ends. This chain connects TRBV6-2 or TRBV6-3 to TRBJ2-1, with D hard to call. This TCR was recovered from a man in his sixties with active or convalescent COVID-19. The sample was peripheral blood. DNA of the CDR3: TGTGCCAGCAGTTATTCGAGCTCCTACAATGAGCAGTTCTTC. It specifies CASSYSSSYNEQFF.